This T cell receptor beta chain was identified in a study of T cell repertoires in cytomegalovirus infection. CDR1 LGHNA and CDR2 YNFKEQ come from the germline V gene. This CDR3 is 15 amino acids long. Trimming stripped 5 bases from V and 8 bases from J, with 19 bases between. This clonotype appeared many times. TCRdb re-derived calls from the reads in MiXCR, one entry per CDR3 protein. The sample holds about 240,000 distinct CDR3 sequences; 9% to 15% are singletons and the top ten take 1.6%. The sequenced sample consisted of PBMCs. This TCR derives from a human donor in good health (CMV status not recorded). Some clones in this sample may be carry-over from other donors' samples. J is TRBJ1-5 and V is TRBV4-2, with D perhaps TRBD1 (5 bases). The CDR3 is CASSTQTGGGEPQHF. CDR3 sequence (DNA): TGTGCCAGCAGCACACAGACCGGGGGGGGAGAGCCCCAGCATTTT.